This TCR beta chain stems from a study of blood T cell repertoires in COVID-19. About the research overall: The analysed material was cDNA or gDNA that came from T cells, B-cell-depleted T cells, or PBMCs.

The method was immunoSEQ multiplex PCR; TCRdb's version includes in-frame clones alone and lacks a portion of them. The table shows about 85,000 clones, with about 91% occurring only once. The sample consisted of peripheral blood. This TCR came from a human donor with active COVID-19. The donor label of this sample is uncertain.

CDR3 sequence reads: CASSLSPSGDQETQYF. The CDR3 coding sequence is TGTGCCAGCAGCTTATCCCCTAGCGGGGATCAAGAGACCCAGTACTTC. The chain combines TRBV7-2 with TRBJ2-5; TRBD2 matches 9 bases. Unmatched junction bases numbered 6, after V lost 2 bases and J lost 2 bases. The CDR3 is 16 amino acids. The germline V gene encodes CDR1 SGHTA and CDR2 FQGNSA.